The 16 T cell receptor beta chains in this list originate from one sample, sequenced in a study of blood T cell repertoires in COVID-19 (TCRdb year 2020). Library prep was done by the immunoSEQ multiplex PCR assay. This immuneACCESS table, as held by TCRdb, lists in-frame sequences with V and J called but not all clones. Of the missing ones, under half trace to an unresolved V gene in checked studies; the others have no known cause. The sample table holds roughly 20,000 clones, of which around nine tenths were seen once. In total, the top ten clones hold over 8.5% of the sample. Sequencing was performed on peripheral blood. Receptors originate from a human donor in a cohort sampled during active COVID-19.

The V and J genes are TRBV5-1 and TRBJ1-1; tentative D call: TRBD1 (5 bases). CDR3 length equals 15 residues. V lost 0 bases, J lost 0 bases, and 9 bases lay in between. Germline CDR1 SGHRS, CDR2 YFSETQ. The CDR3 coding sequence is TGCGCCAGCAGCTTGGCGGCAGGGATGAACACTGAAGCTTTCTTT. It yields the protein CASSLAAGMNTEAFF.

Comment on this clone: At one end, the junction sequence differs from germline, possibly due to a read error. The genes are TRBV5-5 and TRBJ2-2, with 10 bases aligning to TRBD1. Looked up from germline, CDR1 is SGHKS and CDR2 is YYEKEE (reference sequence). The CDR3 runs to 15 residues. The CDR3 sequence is CASTLRQGATGELFF. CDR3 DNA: TGTGCCAGCACCTTGAGACAGGGGGCCACCGGGGAGCTGTTTTTT.

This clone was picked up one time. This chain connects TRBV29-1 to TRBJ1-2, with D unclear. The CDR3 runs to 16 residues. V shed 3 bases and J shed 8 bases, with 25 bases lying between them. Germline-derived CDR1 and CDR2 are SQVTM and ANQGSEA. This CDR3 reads CSVDLLHLQLAGGYTF. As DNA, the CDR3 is TGCAGCGTTGACCTACTACACCTACAGCTGGCGGGAGGCTACACCTTC.

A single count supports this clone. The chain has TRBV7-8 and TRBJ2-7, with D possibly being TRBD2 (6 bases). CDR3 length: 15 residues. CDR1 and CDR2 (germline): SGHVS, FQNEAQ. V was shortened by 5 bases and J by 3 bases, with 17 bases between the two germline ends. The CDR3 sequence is CASSRAGTGFYEQYF. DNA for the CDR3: TGTGCCAGCAGCCGGGCCGGGACTGGATTCTACGAGCAGTACTTC.

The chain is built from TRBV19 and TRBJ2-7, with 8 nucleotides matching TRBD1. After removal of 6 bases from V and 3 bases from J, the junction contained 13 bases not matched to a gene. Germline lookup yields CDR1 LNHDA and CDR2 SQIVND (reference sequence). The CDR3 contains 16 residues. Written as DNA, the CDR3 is TGTGCCAGTAGCGGCTTTAGGACAGGGATGGACTACGAGCAGTACTTC. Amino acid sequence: CASSGFRTGMDYEQYF.

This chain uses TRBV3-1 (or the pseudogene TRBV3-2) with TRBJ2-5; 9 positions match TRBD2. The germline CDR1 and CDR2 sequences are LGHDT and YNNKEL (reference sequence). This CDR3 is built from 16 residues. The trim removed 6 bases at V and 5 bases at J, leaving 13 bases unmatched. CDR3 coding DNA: TGTGCCAGCAGTCAAAACTCGGCGGGGGGGCAGGAGACCCAGTACTTC. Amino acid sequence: CASSQNSAGGQETQYF.

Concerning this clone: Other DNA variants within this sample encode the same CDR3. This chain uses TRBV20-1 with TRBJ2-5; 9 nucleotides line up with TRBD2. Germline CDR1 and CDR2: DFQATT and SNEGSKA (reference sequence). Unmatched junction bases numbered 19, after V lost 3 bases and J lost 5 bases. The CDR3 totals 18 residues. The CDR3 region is CSASLFRTSAATRETQYF. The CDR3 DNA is TGCAGTGCTAGTTTGTTTCGGACTAGCGCGGCCACAAGGGAGACCCAGTACTTC.

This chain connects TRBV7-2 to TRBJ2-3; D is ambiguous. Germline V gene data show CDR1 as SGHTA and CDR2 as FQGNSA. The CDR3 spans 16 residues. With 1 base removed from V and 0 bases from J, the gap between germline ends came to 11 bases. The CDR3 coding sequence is TGTGCCAGCAGCTTAGGAGCCAAATCTAGCACAGATACGCAGTATTTT. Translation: CASSLGAKSSTDTQYF.

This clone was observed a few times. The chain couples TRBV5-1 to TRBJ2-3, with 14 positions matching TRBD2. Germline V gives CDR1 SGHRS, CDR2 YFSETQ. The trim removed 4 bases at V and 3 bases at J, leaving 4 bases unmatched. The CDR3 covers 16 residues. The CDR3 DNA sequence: TGCGCCAGCAGCCCGACTAGCGGGGGGGGGACAGATACGCAGTATTTT. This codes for CASSPTSGGGTDTQYF.

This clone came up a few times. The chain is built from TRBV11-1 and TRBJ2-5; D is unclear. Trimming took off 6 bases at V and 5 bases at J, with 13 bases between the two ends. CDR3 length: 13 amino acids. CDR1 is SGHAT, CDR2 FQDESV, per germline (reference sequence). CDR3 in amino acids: CASRTDAMETQYF. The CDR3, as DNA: TGTGCCAGCAGAACAGATGCGATGGAGACCCAGTACTTC.

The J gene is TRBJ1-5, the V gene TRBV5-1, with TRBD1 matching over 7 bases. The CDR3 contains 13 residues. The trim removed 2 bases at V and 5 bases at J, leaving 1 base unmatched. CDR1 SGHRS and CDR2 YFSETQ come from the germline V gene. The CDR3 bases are TGCGCCAGCAGCTTAGGGGGCCATCAGCCCCAGCATTTT. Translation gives CASSLGGHQPQHF.

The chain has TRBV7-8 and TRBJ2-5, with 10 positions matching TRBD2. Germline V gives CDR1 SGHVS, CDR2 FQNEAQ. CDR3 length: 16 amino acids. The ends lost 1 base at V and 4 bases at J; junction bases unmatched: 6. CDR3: CASSLGVTSGLETQYF. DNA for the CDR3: TGTGCCAGCAGCTTAGGAGTGACTAGCGGGCTAGAGACCCAGTACTTC.

The DNA for the CDR3 is TGTGCCAGCAGTGTACGCCGGAGCTCCTACGAGCAGTACTTC. It translates to CASSVRRSSYEQYF. The chain carries TRBV2 and TRBJ2-7; D gene uncertain. V lost 4 bases, J lost 0 bases, and 10 bases lay in between. Germline CDR1 SNHLY, CDR2 FYNNEI. The CDR3 is made up of 14 amino acids.

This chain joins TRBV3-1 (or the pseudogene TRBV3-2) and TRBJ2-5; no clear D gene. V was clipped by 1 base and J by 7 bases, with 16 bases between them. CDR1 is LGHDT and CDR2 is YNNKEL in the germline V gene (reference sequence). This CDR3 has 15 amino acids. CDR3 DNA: TGTGCCAGCAGCCAAGGGCCCCTCTACTACGGGACCCAGTACTTC. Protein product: CASSQGPLYYGTQYF.

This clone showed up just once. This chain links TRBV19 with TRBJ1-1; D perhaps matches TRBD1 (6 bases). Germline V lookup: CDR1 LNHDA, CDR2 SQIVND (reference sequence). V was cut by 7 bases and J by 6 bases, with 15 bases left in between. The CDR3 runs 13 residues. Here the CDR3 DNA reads TGTGCCAGTATAGGACAGCAGGGCGCTGAAGCTTTCTTT. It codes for CASIGQQGAEAFF.

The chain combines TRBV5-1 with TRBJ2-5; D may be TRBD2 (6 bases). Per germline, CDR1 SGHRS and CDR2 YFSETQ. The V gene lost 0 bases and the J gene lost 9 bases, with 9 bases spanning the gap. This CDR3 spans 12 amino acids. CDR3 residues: CASSLGGEAQYF. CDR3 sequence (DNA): TGCGCCAGCAGCTTGGGAGGGGAGGCCCAGTACTTC.